This T cell receptor (beta chain) was documented in a study of OX40 agonist ivuxolimab in advanced cancers. Overall study context: Ivuxolimab, an agonist antibody against OX40 (CD134), was given to patients. The mean age was roughly 60 years, ranging from 23 to 79, with less than 90% of participants male.

Data came from immunoSEQ multiplex PCR; TCRdb stores just in-frame clones and leaves some out. The sample lists approximately 35,000 clones; 70% to 80% were seen once. This CDR3 region has 12 residues. Trimming removed 5 bases at V and 3 bases at J, with 7 bases between. Germline V gives CDR1 SGHNT, CDR2 YENEEA. Worth noting for this clone: Antigen unknown.

Autoimmune disease history or systemic immunosuppression meant exclusion. Study-level results: The work left the antigen specificity of expanded peripheral T cells undetermined.

The genes are TRBV11-3 and TRBJ1-2; perhaps TRBD1 as D (5 bases). The starting material was CD4+ or CD8+ T cells sorted from blood, obtained in a trial of the OX40 agonist ivuxolimab. The sequence was collected from an adult with an advanced solid tumor such as melanoma, head and neck, liver or kidney cancer. The CDR3 reads CASSQGDYGYTF. The CDR3 bases are TGTGCCAGCAGCCAGGGCGACTATGGCTACACCTTC.